What follows describes a single T cell receptor (beta chain). Clones were read by immunoSEQ multiplex PCR, and TCRdb kept only the in-frame ones, dropping some. The sample has over 120,000 clones, around 93% seen once. The sample is drawn from a study of cytomegalovirus exposure and HLA in healthy donors. Overall study context: Later analysis reported that the roughly 120 validation repertoires shared the platform of the approximately 670 first-cohort repertoires.

With V trimmed by 1 base and J by 3 bases, 4 bases remained unmatched. CDR1 and CDR2 from the germline V gene are SGHRS and YFSETQ. The CDR3 consists of 14 residues. The sample taken for sequencing was PBMCs. V and J are TRBV5-1 and TRBJ2-7; 7 bases are a match to TRBD2. This sequence was found in a man aged 18 to 29 in good health and CMV-seropositive. The CDR3 reads CASSLSGTFYEQYF. CDR3 coding DNA: TGCGCCAGCAGCTTGAGCGGGACCTTCTACGAGCAGTACTTC.